The subject of this entry is one T cell receptor beta chain. What it recognizes is unknown. Germline CDR1 and CDR2: SGHTA and FQGNSA. Deletions cut 6 bases from V and 6 bases from J, with 9 bases between. The CDR3 consists of 11 residues. Researchers ran the assay at a deep level. Assay used: immunoSEQ multiplex PCR; TCRdb lists only in-frame clones, some missing. The table lists some 2 million clones, 95% of them singletons, with about 0.13% in the top ten. A CD45RA-negative memory subset and a CD45RA+ naive subset were separated from the CD4+ cells. This record comes from a study of shared clonotypes between healthy human individuals. General observations from the study: Non-shared clonotypes showed lower generation probabilities than clonotypes common to all four donors. Compared with memory subsets, naive subsets generally had larger estimated richness.

The receptor was isolated from a man in his late teens or twenties in good health. The specimen was naive CD4+ T cells sorted from blood. Regarding subset: CD45RA+ positively selected. The chain has TRBV7-2 and TRBJ2-7; D is unresolved. The CDR3 is CASSFNFEQYF. The CDR3 DNA reads as TGTGCCAGCAGTTTTAACTTCGAGCAGTACTTC.